This passage covers 18 T cell receptor beta chains from one sample sequenced in a study of T cells of healthy individuals. Each CDR3 protein gets one entry after TCRdb re-called the 5' RACE reads with MiXCR. The sample lists approximately 50,000 distinct CDR3 sequences; roughly 14% were seen once. These TCRs come from a human donor in good health.

The chain links TRBV7-2 to TRBJ2-7; no reliable D call. This CDR3 spans 12 amino acids. Trimming stripped 5 bases from V and 4 bases from J, with 9 bases between. Germline CDR1 and CDR2: SGHTA and FQGNSA. The CDR3 bases are TGTGCCAGCAGCAAAACAGAGTACGAGCAGTACTTC. Translated: CASSKTEYEQYF.

This clonotype was counted many times. The genes are TRBV25-1 and TRBJ1-6, with 10 bases lining up with TRBD1. J gave up 9 bases and V 3 bases, and 8 bases lay outside the gene matches. The CDR3 sequence is 16 residues long. Germline V lookup: CDR1 MGHDK, CDR2 SYGVNS. The CDR3 DNA is TGTGCCAGCAGTGAGATGACAGGGGGCTTTGCTTCACCCCTCCACTTT. It codes for CASSEMTGGFASPLHF.

This clonotype was detected ten times or more. CDR3 coding DNA: TGTGCCAGCAGTGAAATCTACGAGCAGTACTTC. As protein: CASSEIYEQYF. This chain joins TRBV2 and TRBJ2-7; no clear D gene. Per the germline V gene, CDR1 is SNHLY and CDR2 is FYNNEI. Trimming took 2 bases from V and 3 from J, leaving 2 bases between them. This CDR3 comprises 11 residues. Filled out from reference TRBV2 and TRBJ2-7, the complete variable domain reads EPEVTQTPSHQVTQMGQEVILRCVPISNHLYFYWYRQILGQKVEFLVSFYNNEISEKSEIFDDQFSVERPDGSNFTLKIRSTKLEDSAMYFCASSEIYEQYFGPGTRLTVT.

This clonotype was counted at least ten times. The genes are TRBV10-2 and TRBJ1-2; no clear D gene. V lost 5 bases and J lost 8, with 15 bases in between. The CDR3 has 13 amino acids. Germline V lookup: CDR1 WSHSY, CDR2 SAAADI. CDR3 loop: CASSPELLAGYTF. CDR3 in DNA: TGCGCCAGCAGTCCGGAGCTCCTTGCCGGCTACACCTTC.

In this sample, this clonotype turned up many times. This chain links TRBV7-2 with TRBJ1-5; no clear D. This CDR3 comprises 15 residues. Looked up from germline, CDR1 is SGHTA and CDR2 is FQGNSA. Trimming left V 1 base short and J 4 bases short, with 11 bases between. The CDR3: CASSLEWDRNQPQHF. The CDR3 coding sequence is TGTGCCAGCAGCTTAGAATGGGATCGGAATCAGCCCCAGCATTTT.

This clonotype was counted ten times or more. The CDR3 DNA follows: TGTGCCAGCAGCCCTTCCCGCTCTGGAAACACCATATATTTT. This sequence encodes CASSPSRSGNTIYF. This sequence joins TRBV12-3 or TRBV12-4 and TRBJ1-3; D is undetermined. The V gene lost 6 bases and the J gene lost 0 bases, with 9 bases spanning the gap. The CDR3 contains 14 residues.

This chain uses TRBV11-2 with TRBJ2-3; D remains unclear. Trimming cost V 1 base and J 4 bases, with 9 bases left between them. Germline values: CDR1 SGHAT, CDR2 FQNNGV. CDR3 length: 14 amino acids. Written as DNA, the CDR3 is TGTGCCAGCAGCTTAGCTAGAATAGCAGATACGCAGTATTTT. This codes for CASSLARIADTQYF. The variable domain in full, with the rest retrieved from reference TRBV11-2 and TRBJ2-3, is EAGVAQSPRYKIIEKRQSVAFWCNPISGHATLYWYQQILGQGPKLLIQFQNNGVVDDSQLPKDRFSAERLKGVDSTLKIQPAKLEDSAVYLCASSLARIADTQYFGPGTRLTVL.

This clonotype was recorded at least ten times. J is TRBJ1-2 and V is TRBV20-1; 7 nucleotides agree with TRBD1. Germline lookup yields CDR1 DFQATT and CDR2 SNEGSKA (reference sequence). The length of the CDR3 is 13 residues. In DNA, the CDR3 is TGCAGGGGGGACAGCGTTGTTCCTGACGGCTACACCTTC. It specifies CRGDSVVPDGYTF.

As for this clonotype: With a much larger clone just one base away, this may be a read error. The chain joins TRBV5-5 to TRBJ2-7; 9 bases map to TRBD1. V trimming: 6 bases; J trimming: 3 bases; junction bases outside the gene matches: 13. CDR1 and CDR2 (germline): SGHKS, YYEKEE (reference sequence). The CDR3 sequence is 16 residues long. The CDR3 is CASNPPGTGSYYEQYF. The CDR3 region has the DNA TGTGCCAGCAACCCCCCCGGGACAGGGTCCTACTACGAGCAGTACTTC.

This clonotype was seen more than once but under ten times. The rearrangement links TRBV3-1 to TRBJ2-1; the match to TRBD1 covers 8 bases. Trimming cost V 3 bases and J 8 bases; bases outside gene matches: 9. Germline CDR1 LGHDT, CDR2 YNNKEL (reference sequence). This CDR3 is 15 amino acids long. CDR3 protein: CASSHHGQGRDEQFF. CDR3 in DNA: TGTGCCAGCAGCCATCACGGACAGGGAAGGGATGAGCAGTTCTTC.

V is TRBV5-4 and J is TRBJ2-2; 9 positions match TRBD1. V lost 3 bases to trimming and J lost 1 base; unmatched junction nucleotides: 16. The CDR3 spans 20 residues. Germline values: CDR1 SGHNT, CDR2 YYREEE (reference sequence). The CDR3 reads CASSSWTGAVMGENTGELFF. The CDR3 bases are TGTGCCAGCAGCTCTTGGACAGGGGCGGTAATGGGAGAGAACACCGGGGAGCTGTTTTTT.

This clonotype was seen repeatedly, ten times or more. The chain employs TRBV7-6 and TRBJ2-3; D unresolved. The length of the CDR3 is 11 residues. V lost 2 bases and J lost 3, with 0 bases in between. Germline CDR1 reads SGHVS; CDR2 reads FNYEAQ. In nucleotides, the CDR3 is TGTGCCAGCAGCTTAACAGATACGCAGTATTTT. Protein product: CASSLTDTQYF.

This clonotype occurred a few times. This chain links TRBV12-3 or TRBV12-4 with TRBJ2-1; TRBD2 agrees at 12 bases. The CDR3 runs to 16 residues. The trim removed 5 bases at V and 12 bases at J, leaving 14 bases unmatched. The CDR3 bases are TGTGCCAGCAGTCCCCAGGGACTAGCGGGTGGGAGTGGGCAGTTCTTC. This translates into CASSPQGLAGGSGQFF.

This clonotype came up a few times. The rearrangement links TRBV4-1 to TRBJ2-7; D is unclear. Per the germline V gene, CDR1 is MGHRA and CDR2 is YSYEKL. The V end was cut by 0 bases, the J end by 2 bases, with 5 bases between. The CDR3 totals 13 residues. CDR3 nucleotide sequence: TGCGCCAGCAGCCAAGATTACGCCTACGAGCAGTACTTC. It specifies CASSQDYAYEQYF.

This clonotype has at least ten counts. This chain uses TRBV29-1 with TRBJ1-6; no firm D call. Trimming removed 6 bases at V and 7 bases at J, with 16 bases between. The CDR3 covers 14 residues. Germline lookup yields CDR1 SQVTM and CDR2 ANQGSEA. The CDR3 loop reads CSVVPRRENSPLHF. The CDR3 coding sequence is TGCAGCGTCGTACCGAGACGTGAGAATTCACCCCTCCACTTT.

This chain links TRBV12-3 or TRBV12-4 with TRBJ2-7, with a weak D call TRBD1 (6 bases). The ends were cut back, 3 bases at V and 0 bases at J, with 12 bases in the middle. The CDR3 sequence is 15 residues long. In DNA form, the CDR3 reads TGTGCCAGCAGTTTGGGGGCAGGAGCCTCCTACGAGCAGTACTTC. It codes for CASSLGAGASYEQYF.

The rearrangement uses TRBV5-1 and TRBJ2-1, with D possibly matching TRBD1 (5 bases). The CDR3 sequence is 11 residues long. With 3 bases removed from V and 10 bases from J, the gap between germline ends came to 8 bases. Germline V gene data show CDR1 as SGHRS and CDR2 as YFSETQ. The CDR3 region has the DNA TGCGCCAGCAGCTGGGCAGGGGAGCAGTTCTTC. As protein: CASSWAGEQFF. Full variable domain (rest looked up from reference TRBV5-1 and TRBJ2-1): KAGVTQTPRYLIKTRGQQVTLSCSPISGHRSVSWYQQTPGQGLQFLFEYFSETQRNKGNFPGRFSGRQFSNSRSEMNVSTLELGDSALYLCASSWAGEQFFGPGTRLTVL.

This clonotype was counted ten times or more. The chain combines TRBV29-1 with TRBJ1-1, with D unresolved. The germline gives CDR1 SQVTM, CDR2 ANQGSEA. The V and J ends lost 7 bases and 3 bases respectively, with 15 bases between them. There are 13 residues in the CDR3. CDR3 sequence: CSERKSGDTEAFF. Written as DNA, the CDR3 is TGCAGCGAACGTAAGTCTGGGGACACTGAAGCTTTCTTT.